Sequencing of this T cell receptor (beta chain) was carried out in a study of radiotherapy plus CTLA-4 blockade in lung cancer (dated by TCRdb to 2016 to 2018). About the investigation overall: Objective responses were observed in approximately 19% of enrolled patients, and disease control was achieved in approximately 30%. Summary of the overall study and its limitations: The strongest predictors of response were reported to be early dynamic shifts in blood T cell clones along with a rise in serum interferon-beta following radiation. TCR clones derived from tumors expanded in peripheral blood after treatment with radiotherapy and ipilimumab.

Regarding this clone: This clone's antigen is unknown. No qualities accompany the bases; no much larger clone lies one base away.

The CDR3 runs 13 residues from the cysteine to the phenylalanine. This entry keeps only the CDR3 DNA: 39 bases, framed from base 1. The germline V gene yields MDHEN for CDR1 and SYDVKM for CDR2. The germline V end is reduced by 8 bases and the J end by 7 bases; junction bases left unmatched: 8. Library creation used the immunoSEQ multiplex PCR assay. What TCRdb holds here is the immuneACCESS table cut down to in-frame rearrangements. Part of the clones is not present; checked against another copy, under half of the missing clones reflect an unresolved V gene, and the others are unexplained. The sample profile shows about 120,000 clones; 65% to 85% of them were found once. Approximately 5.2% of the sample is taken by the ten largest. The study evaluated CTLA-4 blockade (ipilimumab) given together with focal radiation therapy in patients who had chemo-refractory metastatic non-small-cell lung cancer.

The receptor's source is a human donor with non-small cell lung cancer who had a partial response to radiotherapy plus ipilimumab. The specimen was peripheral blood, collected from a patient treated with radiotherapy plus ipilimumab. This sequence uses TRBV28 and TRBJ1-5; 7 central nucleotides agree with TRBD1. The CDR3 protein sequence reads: CASERGGHQPQHF. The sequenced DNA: TGTGCCAGCGAGAGAGGGGGCCACCAGCCCCAGCATTTT.